These T cell receptor beta chains were read from a single sample in a study of blood T cell repertoires in COVID-19. Sequencing used immunoSEQ multiplex PCR; TCRdb keeps in-frame clones, though not all of them. This sample has a few hundred thousand clones, with around 89% found just once. The sequencing sample was made of peripheral blood. These receptors all stem from a woman aged 25 to 39 with COVID-19, enrolled during active disease. Both conserved end residues are part of each CDR3. The order of the fields is J gene, V gene, clone size, D gene, CDR3 protein, CDR3 DNA. A D gene is named only where the DNA matches it firmly. A clone size is listed for some rows: how often the clone was seen (once, few, many), or a class if it is expanded.

J gene: TRBJ2-1; V gene: TRBV29-1; clone size: -; D gene: -; CDR3 protein: CSVVRKSGASAYNEQFF; CDR3 DNA: TGCAGCGTTGTAAGAAAATCTGGGGCCTCGGCCTACAATGAGCAGTTCTTC
J gene: TRBJ1-2; V gene: TRBV7-8; clone size: -; D gene: TRBD1; CDR3 protein: CASSQEQGQGSSYTF; CDR3 DNA: TGTGCCAGCAGCCAGGAACAGGGACAGGGCTCGAGCTACACCTTC
J gene: TRBJ2-5; V gene: TRBV7-8; clone size: once; D gene: TRBD2; CDR3 protein: CASSFTGGETQYF; CDR3 DNA: TGTGCCAGCAGCTTTACCGGGGGGGAGACCCAGTACTTC
J gene: TRBJ1-2; V gene: TRBV4-1; clone size: -; D gene: -; CDR3 protein: CASSQVSQKYGYTF; CDR3 DNA: TGCGCCAGCAGCCAAGTGTCACAGAAATATGGCTACACCTTC
J gene: TRBJ2-2; V gene: TRBV23-1; clone size: -; D gene: -; CDR3 protein: CASSQFRRILDYLVYTGELFF; CDR3 DNA: TGCGCCAGCAGTCAATTTAGGAGGATTCTAGATTACTTGGTATACACCGGGGAGCTGTTTTTT
J gene: TRBJ2-5; V gene: TRBV5-6; clone size: -; D gene: -; CDR3 protein: CASSLQGPQETQYF; CDR3 DNA: TGTGCCAGCAGCCTACAGGGCCCCCAAGAGACCCAGTACTTC
J gene: TRBJ2-3; V gene: TRBV9; clone size: -; D gene: -; CDR3 protein: CASSVGLNTDTQYF; CDR3 DNA: TGTGCCAGCAGCGTAGGACTAAACACAGATACGCAGTATTTT
J gene: TRBJ2-7; V gene: TRBV7-2; clone size: -; D gene: TRBD1; CDR3 protein: CASSLRGLYEQYF; CDR3 DNA: TGTGCCAGCAGCTTGAGGGGGCTCTACGAGCAGTACTTC
J gene: TRBJ2-7; V gene: TRBV7-9; clone size: -; D gene: -; CDR3 protein: CASSQDREQYF; CDR3 DNA: TGTGCCAGCAGCCAGGATCGTGAGCAGTACTTC
J gene: TRBJ2-6; V gene: TRBV28; clone size: -; D gene: -; CDR3 protein: CASSSQGLGANVLTF; CDR3 DNA: TGTGCCAGCAGTTCCCAGGGTCTTGGGGCCAACGTCCTGACTTTC
J gene: TRBJ1-4; V gene: TRBV3-1/TRBV3-2; clone size: many; D gene: TRBD1; CDR3 protein: CASSRNSGTGSEKLFF; CDR3 DNA: TGTGCCAGCAGTCGGAATTCCGGGACAGGGTCCGAAAAACTGTTTTTT
J gene: TRBJ2-1; V gene: TRBV28; clone size: -; D gene: -; CDR3 protein: CASSAAIREQFF; CDR3 DNA: TGTGCCAGCAGTGCCGCCATCAGGGAGCAGTTCTTC